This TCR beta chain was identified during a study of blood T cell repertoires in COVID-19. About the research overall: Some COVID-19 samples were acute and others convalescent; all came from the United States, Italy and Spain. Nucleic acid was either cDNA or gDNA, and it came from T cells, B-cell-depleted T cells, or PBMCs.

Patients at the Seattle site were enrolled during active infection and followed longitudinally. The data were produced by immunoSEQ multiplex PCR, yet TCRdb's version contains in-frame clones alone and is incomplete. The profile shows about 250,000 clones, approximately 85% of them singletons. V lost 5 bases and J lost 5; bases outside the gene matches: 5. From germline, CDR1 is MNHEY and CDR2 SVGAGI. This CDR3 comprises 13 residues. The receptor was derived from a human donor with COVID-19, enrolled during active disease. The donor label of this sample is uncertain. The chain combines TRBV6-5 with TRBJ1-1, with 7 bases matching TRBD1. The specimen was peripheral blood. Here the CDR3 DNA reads TGTGCCAGCAGTCTGGGACAGAGAACTGAAGCTTTCTTT. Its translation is CASSLGQRTEAFF.